This entry lists 14 T cell receptor beta chains sequenced from one sample in a study of spatial heterogeneity in lung cancer. Regarding time point: sample taken at primary tumor resection. Whole RNA obtained from tumor, nontumor lung or frozen PBMC underwent sequencing without sorting. TCRdb re-called the 5' RACE reads with MiXCR, one entry per CDR3 protein. The table shows 10,000 to 12,000 distinct CDR3 sequences, with roughly 5.5% occurring only once. Sequenced material: PBMCs, taken at surgery. Receptors originate from a male donor with early-stage non-small cell lung cancer.

The table lists this clonotype with many counts. The V gene is TRBV6-5, the J gene TRBJ1-1; D uncertain. Germline CDR1 is MNHEY and CDR2 is SVGAGI. Trimming removed 7 bases from V and 1 base from J, with 4 bases in between. This CDR3 region has 11 residues. Here the CDR3 reads CASKQNTEAFF. CDR3 DNA sequence: TGTGCCAGCAAACAGAACACTGAAGCTTTCTTT.

This clonotype was counted at least ten times. The chain carries TRBV7-9 and TRBJ2-5; possible D gene TRBD2, 5 bases. The CDR3 spans 16 residues. The V and J ends lost 8 bases and 3 bases respectively, with 22 bases between them. Germline assignment: CDR1 SEHNR and CDR2 FQNEAQ (reference sequence). CDR3 region: CASATSRGGAKETQYF. CDR3 sequence (DNA): TGTGCCAGCGCCACGTCTCGGGGTGGTGCGAAAGAGACCCAGTACTTC.

This clonotype has a handful of counts. The chain couples TRBV6-5 to TRBJ2-7, with 8 bases lining up with TRBD1. The CDR3 is 13 residues long. Germline lookup yields CDR1 MNHEY and CDR2 SVGAGI. V was pared by 5 bases and J by 6 bases, with 6 bases of the junction left unmatched. CDR3 sequence: CASSPGQALEQYF. CDR3 DNA sequence: TGTGCCAGCAGTCCGGGACAGGCCCTCGAGCAGTACTTC.

This clonotype was seen ten or more times. V and J are TRBV6-5 and TRBJ2-1, with D perhaps given as TRBD1 or TRBD2 (5 bases each). The CDR3 totals 14 residues. V was shortened by 6 bases and J by 1 base, with 10 bases between the two germline ends. CDR1 MNHEY and CDR2 SVGAGI come from the germline V gene. The DNA for the CDR3 is TGTGCCAGCAGCCGGGACGGGTCCTACAATGAGCAGTTCTTC. The encoded protein is CASSRDGSYNEQFF.

The genes are TRBV29-1 and TRBJ2-7; maybe TRBD1 (5 bases). The V end lost 4 bases, the J end lost 3 bases, and 10 bases lay between the germline ends. Germline-derived CDR1 and CDR2 are SQVTM and ANQGSEA. This CDR3 has 12 residues. The CDR3 loop is CSVGQTFYEQYF. CDR3 sequence (DNA): TGCAGCGTTGGACAGACCTTCTACGAGCAGTACTTC.

This clonotype counts as medium-sized. V gene TRBV7-2 combines with J gene TRBJ1-2, with a weak D call TRBD1 (6 bases). The germline V gene has CDR1 SGHTA and CDR2 FQGNSA. The CDR3 consists of 16 residues. V dropped 4 bases and J dropped 4 bases, with 19 bases sitting between them. The chain's CDR3 is CASSSLQGGGSYGYTF. The CDR3 DNA is TGTGCCAGCAGCTCCTTACAGGGAGGTGGTTCCTATGGCTACACCTTC.

This clonotype came up many times. V and J are TRBV2 and TRBJ2-2, with 7 positions matching TRBD2. V shed 6 bases, J shed 5 bases, and the junction held 12 bases outside the gene matches. Germline V CDR1 and CDR2: SNHLY, FYNNEI. The CDR3 totals 16 residues. The CDR3 region has the DNA TGTGCCAGCAGCGGGAGCGGGGTCGGAGAGACCGGGGAGCTGTTTTTT. Translated: CASSGSGVGETGELFF.

This clonotype was recorded many times. V gene TRBV19 combines with J gene TRBJ2-3; D gene ambiguous. Germline lookup yields CDR1 LNHDA and CDR2 SQIVND (reference sequence). This CDR3 comprises 11 residues. The V and J ends lost 4 bases and 2 bases respectively, with 1 base between them. The CDR3 region is CASSTTDTQYF. The CDR3 DNA is TGTGCCAGTAGTACCACAGATACGCAGTATTTT.

Notes on this clonotype: The junction departs from germline at one end; a sequencing error may be responsible. The chain carries TRBV29-1 and TRBJ2-3, with D possibly TRBD1 on 6 matching bases. Germline CDR1 reads SQVTM; CDR2 reads ANQGSEA. This CDR3 is built from 15 residues. CDR3 protein: CSVEVANRATDTQYF. The CDR3 bases are TGCAGCGTCGAAGTTGCGAACAGGGCGACAGATACGCAGTATTTT.

This clonotype occurred many times. The chain's CDR3 is CASRTGTEAFF. CDR3 DNA sequence: TGTGCCAGCCGAACAGGGACTGAAGCTTTCTTT. The rearrangement links TRBV28 to TRBJ1-1, with D tentatively TRBD1 (6 bases). Germline CDR1 is MDHEN and CDR2 is SYDVKM. Trimming took off 8 bases at V and 5 bases at J, with 9 bases between the two ends. This CDR3 contains 11 residues.

This clonotype occurred a few times. J is TRBJ2-1 and V is TRBV20-1, with unresolved D. Per the germline V gene, CDR1 is DFQATT and CDR2 is SNEGSKA (reference sequence). This CDR3 is 15 amino acids long. V was cut by 0 bases and J by 0 bases, with 9 bases left in between. In nucleotides, the CDR3 is TGCAGTGCTAGAGAACCGGTAAACTCCTACAATGAGCAGTTCTTC. The encoded protein is CSAREPVNSYNEQFF.

This clonotype was found many times. The chain has TRBV20-1 and TRBJ2-4; the match to TRBD1 covers 8 bases. This CDR3 is 12 amino acids long. Looked up from germline, CDR1 is DFQATT and CDR2 is SNEGSKA (reference sequence). Unmatched junction bases numbered 6, after V lost 5 bases and J lost 9 bases. This CDR3 is CSARRTGSIQYF. DNA for the CDR3: TGCAGTGCTCGGAGGACAGGGTCCATTCAGTACTTC.

This clonotype is deemed medium-sized (0.01 to 0.1%). V is TRBV18 and J is TRBJ2-7; 7 positions match TRBD1. The CDR3 runs 15 residues. Trimming at V came to 6 bases and at J to 0 bases, leaving 8 bases not matched to a gene. Germline assignment: CDR1 KGHSH and CDR2 LQKENI. In nucleotides, the CDR3 is TGTGCCAGCTCCTTGGGACAGCCCAGCTCCTACGAGCAGTACTTC. Translated, it gives CASSLGQPSSYEQYF.

The rearrangement joins TRBV20-1 to TRBJ2-1; 10 bases agree with TRBD2. Trimming cost V 3 bases and J 7 bases; bases outside gene matches: 6. This CDR3 contains 14 residues. Germline V gene data show CDR1 as DFQATT and CDR2 as SNEGSKA (reference sequence). The CDR3 reads CSASRPSGSNEQFF. The CDR3 nucleotides are TGCAGTGCTAGTCGTCCTAGCGGGAGTAATGAGCAGTTCTTC.